The clone carrying this T cell receptor beta chain has a handful of counts. The antigen remains unidentified. The data stem from a study of circulating CD8 cells and anti-PD-1 response in melanoma. For the study at large: About 50% of the 13 melanoma patients received first-line anti-PD-1 therapy. General observations from the study: Generally, no replicate experiments were performed. Subset repertoires were largely private at M1, with under 7.5% shared.

Sorting of live CD3+CD8+TCRalphabeta+ cells by PD-1 and/or TIGIT gave four subsets. Each library started from roughly 15 ng of total RNA using the QIAseq Immune Repertoire TCR panel. TCRdb fed the reads into MiXCR, producing one record per CDR3 protein. The sample contains hundreds of distinct CDR3 sequences, over 7.5% of which appear only once. This sequence originates from a human donor with melanoma. This specimen was CD8+ T cells from PBMCs, taken at baseline or after one month of anti-PD-1 therapy (not recorded which).

The chain's CDR3 is CASSMWGGYPYEQYF. The DNA of the CDR3 is TGTGCCAGTAGTATGTGGGGCGGATATCCCTACGAGCAGTACTTC. The rearrangement joins TRBV19 to TRBJ2-7, with D possibly being TRBD1 (5 bases). Trimming removed 3 bases from V and 2 bases from J, with 14 bases in between. Germline CDR1 is LNHDA and CDR2 is SQIVND (reference sequence). This CDR3 contains 15 residues. Supplemented by reference TRBV19 and TRBJ2-7, the full variable domain reads DGGITQSPKYLFRKEGQNVTLSCEQNLNHDAMYWYRQDPGQGLRLIYYSQIVNDFQKGDIAEGYSVSREKKESFPLTVTSAQKNPTAFYLCASSMWGGYPYEQYFGPGTRLTVT.